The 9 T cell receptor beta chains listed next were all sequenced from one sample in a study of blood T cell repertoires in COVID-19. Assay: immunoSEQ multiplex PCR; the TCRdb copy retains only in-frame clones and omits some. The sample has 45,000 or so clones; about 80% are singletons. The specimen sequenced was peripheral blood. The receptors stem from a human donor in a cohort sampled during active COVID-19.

CDR3 region: CASSQGAPEAQHF. The CDR3 nucleotides are TGTGCCAGCAGCCAAGGGGCGCCGGAGGCCCAGCATTTT. This sequence joins TRBV4-2 and TRBJ1-5, with D unresolved. V was shortened by 1 base and J by 11 bases, with 12 bases between the two germline ends. The CDR3 is 13 residues long. Germline V lookup: CDR1 LGHNA, CDR2 YNFKEQ.

CDR3 nucleotides: TGCGCCAGTTCGTCCCAGCGGGGGTCCTACAATGAGCAGTTCTTC. It encodes CASSSQRGSYNEQFF. The chain is built from TRBV5-1 and TRBJ2-1, with 8 positions matching TRBD2. Germline CDR1 reads SGHRS; CDR2 reads YFSETQ. V was pared by 8 bases and J by 1 base, with 8 bases of the junction left unmatched. The CDR3 is made up of 15 amino acids.

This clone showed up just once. The CDR3 sequence is CASSQDLGLAGDTDTQYF. The CDR3 DNA reads TGCGCCAGCAGCCAAGATCTGGGACTAGCGGGAGACACAGATACGCAGTATTTT. The genes are TRBV4-1 and TRBJ2-3; 14 nucleotides agree with TRBD2. CDR3 size: 18 residues. Germline CDR1 and CDR2: MGHRA and YSYEKL. The junction had 4 bases not matched to a gene; V was cut back by 0 bases and J by 2 bases.

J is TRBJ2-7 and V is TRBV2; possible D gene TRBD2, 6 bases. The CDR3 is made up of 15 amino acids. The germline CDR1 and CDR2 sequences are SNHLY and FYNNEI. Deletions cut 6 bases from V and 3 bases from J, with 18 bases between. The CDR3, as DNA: TGTGCCAGCAGGGGCCGGGACTCTCAGGACTACGAGCAGTACTTC. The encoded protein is CASRGRDSQDYEQYF. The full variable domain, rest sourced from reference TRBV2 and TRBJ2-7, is EPEVTQTPSHQVTQMGQEVILRCVPISNHLYFYWYRQILGQKVEFLVSFYNNEISEKSEIFDDQFSVERPDGSNFTLKIRSTKLEDSAMYFCASRGRDSQDYEQYFGPGTRLTVT.

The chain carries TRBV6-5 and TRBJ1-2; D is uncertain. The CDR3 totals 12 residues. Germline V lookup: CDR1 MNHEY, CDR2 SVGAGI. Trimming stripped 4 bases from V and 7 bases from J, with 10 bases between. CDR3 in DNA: TGTGCCAGCAGTTCGACGGGTGTTGGCTACACCTTC. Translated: CASSSTGVGYTF.

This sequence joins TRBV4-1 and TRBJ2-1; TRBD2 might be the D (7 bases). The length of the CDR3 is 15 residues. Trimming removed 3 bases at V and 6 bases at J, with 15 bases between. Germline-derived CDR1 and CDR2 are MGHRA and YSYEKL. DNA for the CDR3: TGCGCCAGCAGCCAGAGGGGGGGAGAGGGCAATGAGCAGTTCTTC. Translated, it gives CASSQRGGEGNEQFF.

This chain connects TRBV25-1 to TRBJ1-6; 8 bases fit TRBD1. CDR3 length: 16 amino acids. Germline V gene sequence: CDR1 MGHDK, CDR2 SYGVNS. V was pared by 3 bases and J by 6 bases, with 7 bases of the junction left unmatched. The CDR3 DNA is TGTGCCAGCAGTGACCCCTCGCAGGGGGCTAATTCACCCCTCCACTTT. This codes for CASSDPSQGANSPLHF.

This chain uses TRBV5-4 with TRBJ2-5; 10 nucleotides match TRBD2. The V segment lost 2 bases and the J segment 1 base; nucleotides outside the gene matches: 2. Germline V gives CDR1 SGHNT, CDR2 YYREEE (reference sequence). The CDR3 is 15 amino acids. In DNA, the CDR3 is TGTGCCAGCAGCTTCCGGACTAGCGGCCAAGAGACCCAGTACTTC. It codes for CASSFRTSGQETQYF.

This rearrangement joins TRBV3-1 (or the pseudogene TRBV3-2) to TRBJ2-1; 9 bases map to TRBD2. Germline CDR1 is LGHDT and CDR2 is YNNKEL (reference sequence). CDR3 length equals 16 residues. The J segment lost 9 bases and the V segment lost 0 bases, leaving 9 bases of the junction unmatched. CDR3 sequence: CASSQDGAGGPLEQFF. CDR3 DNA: TGTGCCAGCAGCCAAGATGGGGCGGGAGGGCCCCTTGAGCAGTTCTTC.